This TCR beta chain was captured in a study of T cell changes during pregnancy in multiple sclerosis. This clone was picked up one time. Sequencing was performed with immunoSEQ multiplex PCR; in TCRdb, only in-frame clones are kept and a portion is missing. The data show 130,000 or so clones, 80% to 95% seen once. Germline trimming cut 0 bases from V and 2 bases from J; bases unmatched to any gene: 4. The germline CDR1 and CDR2 sequences are SGHRS and YFSETQ. The CDR3 extends over 17 amino acids. This receptor was taken from a female donor with multiple sclerosis, enrolled in a pregnancy study. Here the sequenced sample was peripheral blood, taken before pregnancy. V and J are TRBV5-1 and TRBJ1-3, with 11 bases lining up with TRBD1. The CDR3 here is CASSLVVGQGAGNTIYF. The CDR3, as DNA: TGCGCCAGCAGCTTGGTCGTGGGACAGGGGGCTGGAAACACCATATATTTT.